This T cell receptor beta chain was profiled in a study of shared clonotypes between healthy human individuals. Notes on the study in general: The sharing of about 5% of naive CD4 clonotypes was seen across a handful of donors.

The assay was immunoSEQ multiplex PCR, and TCRdb's table has in-frame clones only and misses some. The sample yields approximately 1.9 million clones, around 95% seen once. The germline gives CDR1 LNHDA, CDR2 SQIVND (reference sequence). V was clipped by 3 bases and J by 0 bases, with 7 bases between them. This CDR3 is 14 amino acids long. Naivety among CD8 cells was defined by CD45RO negativity and positive CCR7 selection, thereby excluding terminally differentiated effector memory CD45RA+ cells. With respect to this clone: Its target is not known.

The receptor was isolated from a man between 18 and 29 years old in good health. Some clones in this sample may be carry-over from other donors' samples. Sequencing input: naive CD8+ T cells from PBMCs. The rearrangement links TRBV19 to TRBJ2-3; maybe TRBD1 (6 bases). CDR3 in DNA: TGTGCCAGTAGTATGGACAGCAGCACAGATACGCAGTATTTT. Its protein is CASSMDSSTDTQYF.